One sample yielded the 27 T cell receptor beta chains listed below, sequenced in a study of T cells in Graves' hyperthyroidism and ophthalmopathy. Amplification of TCR beta CDR3 regions was performed using RNA transcripts as template. The study used the HTBI primer set for a first-round RT-PCR of the TCR CDR3. TCRdb called the multiplex PCR reads again in MiXCR, with one record for every CDR3 protein. This table holds some 530,000 distinct CDR3 sequences, 22% found once. Sequences were obtained from blood. These receptors all come from a woman in her seventies with Graves' ophthalmopathy.

This clonotype was picked up a small number of times. The genes are TRBV30 and TRBJ2-5; tentatively, D is TRBD1 (6 bases). Trimming took off 5 bases at V and 5 bases at J, with 18 bases between the two ends. This CDR3 comprises 14 residues. Germline loops: CDR1 GTSNPN, CDR2 SVGIG (reference sequence). The CDR3 region is CAWSLGGHRETQYF. CDR3 bases: TGTGCCTGGTCCCTTGGGGGACACCGCGAGACCCAGTACTTC.

The V gene is TRBV4-1, the J gene TRBJ2-7, with D perhaps assigned TRBD1 or TRBD2 (5 bases each). Germline V gene sequence: CDR1 MGHRA, CDR2 YSYEKL. V was clipped by 3 bases and J by 4 bases, with 16 bases between them. The CDR3 has 15 residues. The CDR3 DNA sequence: TGCGCCAGCAGCCACTTACCGGGACGGAGATACGAGCAGTACTTC. Protein: CASSHLPGRRYEQYF.

This clonotype showed up just a few times. The rearrangement uses TRBV9 and TRBJ2-3; no reliable D call. V lost 3 bases, J lost 5 bases, and 10 bases lay in between. This CDR3 region has 13 residues. Germline V gene data show CDR1 as SGDLS and CDR2 as YYNGEE. This CDR3 is CASSALARDTQYF. As DNA, the CDR3 is TGTGCCAGCAGCGCCCTGGCCCGAGATACGCAGTATTTT.

This clonotype was counted many times. The rearrangement joins TRBV12-3 or TRBV12-4 to TRBJ1-2; D is unclear. This CDR3 comprises 14 residues. Trimming stripped 5 bases from V and 6 bases from J, with 16 bases between. In DNA, the CDR3 is TGTGCCAGCAGTAGGGCCCGGAACGGGAATGGCTACACCTTC. Amino acid sequence: CASSRARNGNGYTF.

In this sample, this clonotype turned up once. The chain has TRBV5-4 and TRBJ2-5; TRBD2 matches 7 bases. V trimming: 1 base; J trimming: 2 bases; junction bases outside the gene matches: 5. The CDR3 consists of 15 residues. Germline V gene sequence: CDR1 SGHNT, CDR2 YYREEE (reference sequence). The CDR3 nucleotides read TGTGCCAGCAGCTTGTTGCGGGAGTTACAAGAGACCCAGTACTTC. This codes for CASSLLRELQETQYF.

The rearrangement uses TRBV5-1 and TRBJ2-5; 7 bases fit TRBD2. Germline V gene lookup returns CDR1 SGHRS and CDR2 YFSETQ. V lost 0 bases and J lost 5; bases outside the gene matches: 13. The CDR3 runs to 17 residues. CDR3 nucleotides: TGCGCCAGCAGCTTGGGCGGGGCTAGCGGTTCAAGGGAGACCCAGTACTTC. Protein: CASSLGGASGSRETQYF.

This clonotype occurred many times. The chain has TRBV6-1 and TRBJ2-3, with D possibly being TRBD2 (6 bases). Trimming took off 2 bases at V and 2 bases at J, with 8 bases between the two ends. The CDR3 length is 14 residues. The germline CDR1 and CDR2 sequences are MNHNS and SASEGT. The CDR3, as DNA: TGTGCCAGCAGTGAAACTAGCACCACAGATACGCAGTATTTT. Protein sequence: CASSETSTTDTQYF.

This clonotype was observed many times. The J gene is TRBJ1-2, the V gene TRBV28; 7 nucleotides line up with TRBD1. With V trimmed by 6 bases and J by 3 bases, 4 bases remained unmatched. Germline V gene sequence: CDR1 MDHEN, CDR2 SYDVKM. This CDR3 has 13 amino acids. The DNA for the CDR3 is TGTGCCAGCAGCCGAGGGGGCGACTATGGCTACACCTTC. It is translated as CASSRGGDYGYTF.

The chain combines TRBV11-2 with TRBJ1-6; D unresolved. This CDR3 comprises 15 residues. Germline assignment: CDR1 SGHAT and CDR2 FQNNGV. The ends were cut back, 1 base at V and 9 bases at J, with 13 bases in the middle. The DNA for the CDR3 is TGTGCCAGCAGCTTAGTTCCCGGGTTGAGTTCACCCCTCCACTTT. This sequence encodes CASSLVPGLSSPLHF.

At least ten counts were recorded for this clonotype. The chain recombines TRBV6-1 with TRBJ2-1, with D possibly being TRBD2 (6 bases). V lost 6 bases and J lost 1, with 10 bases in between. Germline V gene lookup returns CDR1 MNHNS and CDR2 SASEGT. The CDR3 spans 14 residues. The CDR3 sequence is CASSHGTSYNEQFF. The CDR3 DNA reads TGTGCCAGCAGCCATGGGACTTCCTACAATGAGCAGTTCTTC.

This clonotype has a handful of counts. The chain uses TRBV7-2 and TRBJ2-7; weak D call: TRBD1 (6 bases). V dropped 5 bases and J dropped 3 bases, with 14 bases sitting between them. The CDR3 loop spans 14 amino acids. Germline lookup yields CDR1 SGHTA and CDR2 FQGNSA. In nucleotides, the CDR3 is TGTGCCAGCAGCGTCAAAGGACAGTTCTACGAGCAGTACTTC. This gives the protein CASSVKGQFYEQYF.

This clonotype was recorded a few times. The rearrangement links TRBV10-1 to TRBJ2-2; possibly TRBD1 or TRBD2 for D (5 bases each). CDR1 and CDR2 from the germline V gene are WNHNN and SYGVQD (reference sequence). V was trimmed by 2 bases and J by 7 bases, leaving 17 bases between them. There are 16 residues in the CDR3. Here the CDR3 DNA reads TGCGCCAGCAGTGAGCAGGGACGAACAGAAGTCGGGGAGCTGTTTTTT. The encoded protein is CASSEQGRTEVGELFF.

There are a few counts of this clonotype. CDR3 in amino acids: CASSLAGGGGPTDTQYF. In DNA form, the CDR3 reads TGTGCCAGCAGCTTAGCAGGTGGCGGGGGACCCACAGATACGCAGTATTTT. The V and J genes are TRBV7-2 and TRBJ2-3; 7 bases agree with TRBD2. V shed 0 bases and J 2 bases; nucleotides not matched to a gene: 8. This CDR3 is built from 17 residues. CDR1 and CDR2 from the germline V gene are SGHTA and FQGNSA.

Points on this clonotype: At one end, the junction sequence differs from germline, possibly due to a read error. This chain connects TRBV6-1 to TRBJ1-5; 9 bases align to TRBD1. The CDR3 runs 15 residues. Germline V gene sequence: CDR1 MNHNS, CDR2 SASEGT. CDR3 protein: CATSKGTGSNQPQHF. The CDR3 region has the DNA TGTGCCACCAGTAAAGGGACAGGGAGCAATCAGCCCCAGCATTTT.

This clonotype showed up just a few times. This chain uses TRBV3-1 with TRBJ1-3; 7 bases align to TRBD1. Trimming removed 6 bases from V and 2 bases from J; junction bases left unmatched: 10. Germline-derived CDR1 and CDR2 are LGHDT and YNNKEL (reference sequence). This CDR3 has 16 residues. DNA for the CDR3: TGTGCCAGCAGACCGGCTAAGGGGGCTGCTGGAAACACCATATATTTT. Amino acids: CASRPAKGAAGNTIYF. Drawing the rest from reference TRBV3-1 and TRBJ1-3, the complete variable domain is DTAVSQTPKYLVTQMGNDKSIKCEQNLGHDTMYWYKQDSKKFLKIMFSYNNKELIINETVPNRFSPKSPDKAHLNLHINSLELGDSAVYFCASRPAKGAAGNTIYFGEGSWLTVV.

The chain has TRBV5-1 and TRBJ2-7, with 9 bases identical to TRBD2. V lost 2 bases and J lost 5; bases outside the gene matches: 8. Germline V lookup: CDR1 SGHRS, CDR2 YFSETQ. This CDR3 has 15 amino acids. The CDR3 DNA follows: TGCGCCAGCAGCTTTGTTAGCGGGAGTCGTGACGAGCAGTACTTC. Translated: CASSFVSGSRDEQYF.

This clonotype was seen ten or more times. The chain couples TRBV15 to TRBJ2-5, with 8 bases that match TRBD1. V lost 4 bases and J lost 5; bases outside the gene matches: 9. The germline V gene encodes CDR1 LNHNV and CDR2 YYDKDF (reference sequence). This CDR3 has 15 amino acids. This CDR3 is CATSTLGQGVETQYF. CDR3 coding DNA: TGTGCCACCAGCACCCTAGGACAGGGTGTGGAGACCCAGTACTTC.

The table lists this clonotype with many counts. The V gene is TRBV2, the J gene TRBJ2-1; 12 bases match TRBD2. CDR1 is SNHLY, CDR2 FYNNEI, per germline. CDR3 length equals 17 residues. Trimming took 7 bases from V and 8 from J; bases not matched to a gene: 15. The DNA of the CDR3 is TGTGCCAGCAAATTTCTAGCGGGAGGGCGGGTTAAACATGAGCAGTTCTTC. Encoded protein: CASKFLAGGRVKHEQFF.

At least ten counts were recorded for this clonotype. The chain has TRBV19 and TRBJ1-1, with 9 nucleotides matching TRBD1. The germline V gene has CDR1 LNHDA and CDR2 SQIVND (reference sequence). This CDR3 spans 15 amino acids. The ends lost 6 bases at V and 3 bases at J; junction bases unmatched: 8. The CDR3 loop reads CASRPPGQGHTEAFF. Written as DNA, the CDR3 is TGTGCCAGTAGGCCACCCGGACAGGGGCACACTGAAGCTTTCTTT.

The chain combines TRBV7-2 with TRBJ1-2, with TRBD1 as a possible D gene (5 bases). Germline V CDR1 and CDR2: SGHTA, FQGNSA. V was clipped by 7 bases and J by 4 bases, with 13 bases between them. This CDR3 region has 13 residues. The CDR3 DNA is TGTGCCAGCAACCTGCGGGGGTTCTATGGCTACACCTTC. Translation gives CASNLRGFYGYTF.

This clonotype appeared many times. The chain combines TRBV20-1 with TRBJ1-1, with a weak D call TRBD1 (5 bases). V was clipped by 0 bases and J by 0 bases, with 11 bases between them. CDR3 length: 15 residues. Germline CDR1 is DFQATT and CDR2 is SNEGSKA (reference sequence). CDR3 sequence reads: CSARDGANMNTEAFF. As DNA, the CDR3 is TGCAGTGCTAGAGATGGGGCGAATATGAACACTGAAGCTTTCTTT.

This clonotype was counted ten times or more. The chain joins TRBV28 to TRBJ2-1; 16 bases align to TRBD2. CDR3 length: 15 residues. The germline V gene encodes CDR1 MDHEN and CDR2 SYDVKM. The V and J ends lost 6 bases and 12 bases, in that order; junction bases with no gene match: 8. The CDR3 DNA sequence: TGTGCCAGCAGCGTGGGACTAGCGGGAGGGAACGGGCAGTTCTTC. It specifies CASSVGLAGGNGQFF.

Turning to this clonotype: A read error may account for a junction end that differs from germline. This rearrangement joins TRBV10-3 to TRBJ2-1; 11 bases agree with TRBD2. CDR3 size: 14 residues. Germline CDR1 is ENHRY and CDR2 is SYGVKD. The CDR3 loop is CVISTSGRYNEQFF. The DNA for the CDR3 is TGTGTCATCAGCACTAGCGGGAGATACAATGAGCAGTTCTTC.

The chain couples TRBV7-6 to TRBJ2-1, with 10 positions matching TRBD1. The germline CDR1 and CDR2 sequences are SGHVS and FNYEAQ. The CDR3 totals 15 residues. Unmatched junction bases numbered 3, after V lost 5 bases and J lost 2 bases. Here the CDR3 DNA reads TGTGCCAGCAGCCGGGACAGGGGAACCTACAATGAGCAGTTCTTC. Translation: CASSRDRGTYNEQFF.

This clonotype turned up a few times. The genes are TRBV7-9 and TRBJ1-5; 11 bases map to TRBD1. This CDR3 contains 15 residues. V lost 5 bases and J lost 6; bases outside the gene matches: 6. Per the germline V gene, CDR1 is SEHNR and CDR2 is FQNEAQ (reference sequence). This chain's CDR3 is CASSESGQGAQPQHF. The DNA for the CDR3 is TGTGCCAGCAGCGAATCCGGACAGGGGGCTCAGCCCCAGCATTTT.

The chain joins TRBV5-1 to TRBJ1-1; 9 nucleotides line up with TRBD1. J was trimmed by 2 bases and V by 7 bases; bases with no gene match: 9. From germline, CDR1 is SGHRS and CDR2 YFSETQ. There are 15 residues in the CDR3. The CDR3 DNA follows: TGCGCCAGCGCTTCCCGGGACAGGGACAACACTGAAGCTTTCTTT. Protein sequence: CASASRDRDNTEAFF.

This clonotype occurred many times. V is TRBV5-1 and J is TRBJ2-3; 11 bases align to TRBD2. The CDR3 length is 19 residues. With V trimmed by 0 bases and J by 2 bases, 11 bases remained unmatched. Looked up from germline, CDR1 is SGHRS and CDR2 is YFSETQ. In DNA form, the CDR3 reads TGCGCCAGCAGCTTGGTTTTTGGGCTAGCGGGAGGACCCACAGATACGCAGTATTTT. Its translation: CASSLVFGLAGGPTDTQYF.